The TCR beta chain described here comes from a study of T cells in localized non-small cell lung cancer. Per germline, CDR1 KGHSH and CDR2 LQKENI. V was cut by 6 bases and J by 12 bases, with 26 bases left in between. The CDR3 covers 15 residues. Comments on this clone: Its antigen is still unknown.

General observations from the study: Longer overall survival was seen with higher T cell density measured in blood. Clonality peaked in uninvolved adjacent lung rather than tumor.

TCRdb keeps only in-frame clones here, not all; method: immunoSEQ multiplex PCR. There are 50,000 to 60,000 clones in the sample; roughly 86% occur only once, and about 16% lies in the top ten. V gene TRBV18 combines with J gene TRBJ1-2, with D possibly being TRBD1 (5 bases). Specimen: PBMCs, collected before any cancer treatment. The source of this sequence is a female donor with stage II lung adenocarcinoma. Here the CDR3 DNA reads TGTGCCAGCTCCGAAACGCCTTTAAGTGACAGCGTCGACACCTTC. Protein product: CASSETPLSDSVDTF.